Listed below are T cell receptor beta chains from one sample, sequenced in a study of blood T cell repertoires in COVID-19. Clones were sequenced by immunoSEQ multiplex PCR, and TCRdb holds only the in-frame ones, with some missing. The table includes over 150,000 clones, 84% detected once. The sequencing sample was made of PBMCs or T cells enriched from blood (not recorded which). These receptors originate from a man aged 50-60 years who had recovered from COVID-19. Both conserved end residues are part of each CDR3. Each record gives: V gene, D gene, clone size, CDR3 length, J gene, CDR3 DNA, CDR3 protein. D genes are given only for firm matches. A row's size may be missing; if present it is once, few, many or a size class.

TRBV7-6,TRBD2,-,14,TRBJ2-1,TGTGCCAGCAGCCTATCGACTAGCGGTAATGAGCAGTTCTTC,CASSLSTSGNEQFF
TRBV27,TRBD1,-,13,TRBJ1-5,TGTGCCAGCAGAAGGGACAGTAATCAGCCCCAGCATTTT,CASRRDSNQPQHF
TRBV27,TRBD2,few,16,TRBJ2-4,TGTGCCAGCAGGAGTCGTCGGGGGGGCCAGGGAAACATTCAGTACTTC,CASRSRRGGQGNIQYF
TRBV9,-,-,15,TRBJ1-6,TGTGCCAGCAGCGTAGGGAGCTCCTATAATTCACCCCTCCACTTT,CASSVGSSYNSPLHF
TRBV5-6,-,-,14,TRBJ2-6,TGTGCCAGCAGCTCGGGCTCTGGGGCCAACGTCCTGACTTTC,CASSSGSGANVLTF
TRBV6-1,TRBD2,medium-sized,15,TRBJ2-1,TGTGCCAGCAGTGAACTAGCGGGGGGGTACAATGAGCAGTTCTTC,CASSELAGGYNEQFF
TRBV11-2,-,-,15,TRBJ1-3,TGTGCCAGCAGCCCGCGGGGGGCCTCTGGAAACACCATATATTTT,CASSPRGASGNTIYF
TRBV3-1/TRBV3-2,-,-,12,TRBJ2-1,TGTGCCAGCAGCCAAGGAGGGTTTGGGCAGTTCTTC,CASSQGGFGQFF
TRBV5-1,-,-,14,TRBJ1-6,TGCGCCAGCAGCTCGAGCTCCTATAATTCACCCCTCCACTTT,CASSSSSYNSPLHF
TRBV3-1/TRBV3-2,-,-,14,TRBJ1-2,TGTGCCAGCAGCCAAGACAGGGGAAGAGGGGGCTACACCTTC,CASSQDRGRGGYTF
TRBV9,TRBD1,-,15,TRBJ2-3,TGTGCCAGCAGCGCACGACAGGGGGACACAGATACGCAGTATTTT,CASSARQGDTDTQYF
TRBV7-2,TRBD2,-,15,TRBJ2-3,TGTGCCAGCAGCTTAGCGGCGGGGGGGGTAGATACGCAGTATTTT,CASSLAAGGVDTQYF
TRBV2,TRBD2,-,16,TRBJ2-5,TGTGCCAGCAGTCCCCTAGCGGGGGGGCCGGTAGAGACCCAGTACTTC,CASSPLAGGPVETQYF
TRBV5-1,-,-,15,TRBJ1-5,TGCGCCAGCAGCTTGAAAAAATATAGCAATCAGCCCCAGCATTTT,CASSLKKYSNQPQHF
TRBV5-5,TRBD1,medium-sized,14,TRBJ1-2,TGTGCCAGCAGCTTGGGACAGGGGTACTATGGCTACACCTTC,CASSLGQGYYGYTF
TRBV4-1,TRBD1,many,16,TRBJ1-2,TGCGCCAGCAGCCAAACCCGGGACAGGGATAAGCATGGCTACACCTTC,CASSQTRDRDKHGYTF
TRBV2,TRBD1,-,15,TRBJ2-4,TGTGCCAGCAGTGGACCGGGACAGGGGGGGAACATTCAGTACTTC,CASSGPGQGGNIQYF
TRBV7-9,-,once,16,TRBJ1-4,TGTGCCAGCAGCTTAGGGGACATCTGGACTAATGAAAAACTGTTTTTT,CASSLGDIWTNEKLFF
TRBV2,TRBD1,once,17,TRBJ1-6,TGTGCCAGCAGTGTACAGGGGGCTAGAATCTTGAATTCACCCCTCCACTTT,CASSVQGARILNSPLHF
TRBV7-9,TRBD1,-,15,TRBJ2-3,TGTGCCAGCAGCTCGGACAGGGGGCTTCCAGATACGCAGTATTTT,CASSSDRGLPDTQYF
TRBV11-2,-,-,15,TRBJ2-2,TGTGCCAGCAGCTTAGAGCAGGGTTTCGGCGGGGAGCTGTTTTTT,CASSLEQGFGGELFF
TRBV6-5,TRBD1,-,15,TRBJ1-1,TGTGCCAGCAGACAAGGGACAGGAGGGAACACTGAAGCTTTCTTT,CASRQGTGGNTEAFF
TRBV2,TRBD1,-,17,TRBJ1-5,TGTGCCAGCGCTAAGGACAGGGGTAGCAATAGCAATCAGCCCCAGCATTTT,CASAKDRGSNSNQPQHF
TRBV2,TRBD1,-,14,TRBJ1-2,TGTGCCAGCAGAGAAACGGGACAGGGGAGTGGCTACACCTTC,CASRETGQGSGYTF
TRBV29-1,-,-,15,TRBJ2-4,TGCAGCGCCCTGGGGCTGGGGTTAGCCAAAAACATTCAGTACTTC,CSALGLGLAKNIQYF
TRBV7-2,TRBD1,once,16,TRBJ2-3,TGTGCCAGCAGCTTAGCGGGACAGGGAAGGGCAGATACGCAGTATTTT,CASSLAGQGRADTQYF
TRBV7-2,TRBD1,once,14,TRBJ1-2,TGTGCCAGCAGCTTAGGGACAGGGGATCTCGGCTACACCTTC,CASSLGTGDLGYTF
TRBV5-6,TRBD1,-,13,TRBJ2-3,TGTGCCAGCAGCTTGGCGGGGACAGACCTGCAGTATTTT,CASSLAGTDLQYF
TRBV19,TRBD1,few,13,TRBJ2-1,TGTGCCAGCGCCCGGGACAGAGACAATGAGCAGTTCTTC,CASARDRDNEQFF
TRBV5-4,-,-,15,TRBJ2-2,TGTGCCAGCAGCTTTGTGGGGGGAAACACCGGGGAGCTGTTTTTT,CASSFVGGNTGELFF
TRBV10-3,TRBD2,-,18,TRBJ2-3,TGTGCCATCAGTGAGCCGGGACTAGCGGGGGGGAGCACAGATACGCAGTATTTT,CAISEPGLAGGSTDTQYF
TRBV5-3,TRBD1,few,15,TRBJ2-2,TGTGCCAGAAGCTTTACAGGGGATAGGGCCGGGGAGCTGTTTTTT,CARSFTGDRAGELFF
TRBV4-2,-,-,15,TRBJ2-3,TGTGCCAGCAGCCAAAGGACAGATCCTACAGATACGCAGTATTTT,CASSQRTDPTDTQYF
TRBV3-1/TRBV3-2,TRBD1,-,14,TRBJ2-7,TGTGCCAGCAGCCAGGGGACAGCAACCTACGAGCAGTACTTC,CASSQGTATYEQYF
TRBV19,TRBD1,-,15,TRBJ1-6,TGTGCCAGTAGCCTTGGCCGGGACAGGGTATCACCCCTCCACTTT,CASSLGRDRVSPLHF
TRBV30,TRBD2,-,15,TRBJ2-1,TGTGCCTGGAGTGGGGCGGGGGGAGTCGACAATGAGCAGTTCTTC,CAWSGAGGVDNEQFF
TRBV27,TRBD2,-,16,TRBJ2-1,TGTGCCAGCAATGTCCTAGCGGGGACCAACTACAATGAGCAGTTCTTC,CASNVLAGTNYNEQFF
TRBV10-3,-,once,15,TRBJ1-6,TGTGCCATCAAAGCCGAGACAGCCTATAATTCACCCCTCCACTTT,CAIKAETAYNSPLHF
TRBV7-9,TRBD1,-,16,TRBJ2-1,TGTGCCAGCAGCCGATCACCGGGACAGGGTACCCATGAGCAGTTCTTC,CASSRSPGQGTHEQFF
TRBV6-5,-,many,16,TRBJ1-2,TGTGCCAGCAGTTATTCCAACTTAAGACAGGAATATGGCTACACCTTC,CASSYSNLRQEYGYTF
TRBV3-1/TRBV3-2,TRBD1,-,15,TRBJ1-1,TGTGCCAGCAGCCAAGCGAACAGGGGAGGCGCTGAAGCTTTCTTT,CASSQANRGGAEAFF
TRBV6-1,TRBD2,-,16,TRBJ2-1,TGTGCCAGCAGTGACTATAGCGGGGGGCCCGGCGATGAGCAGTTCTTC,CASSDYSGGPGDEQFF
TRBV2,TRBD2,-,13,TRBJ2-1,TGTGCCAGCATACCAAGCGGGGGGGCGATATGGTTCTTC,CASIPSGGAIWFF
TRBV7-9,-,-,12,TRBJ1-2,TGTGCCAGCAGCTTAAGGACTTCGGGCTACACCTTC,CASSLRTSGYTF
TRBV2,-,-,13,TRBJ1-6,TGTGCCAGCAGTGCGGCCAGGGGTTCACCCCTCCACTTT,CASSAARGSPLHF
TRBV4-2,TRBD2,-,17,TRBJ2-3,TGTGCCAGCAGCCAAGATACTAGCGGGGGGGTGGCAGATACGCAGTATTTT,CASSQDTSGGVADTQYF
TRBV5-1,-,-,15,TRBJ1-4,TGCGCCAGCAGCTTTGGGCGATCAACTAATGAAAAACTGTTTTTT,CASSFGRSTNEKLFF
TRBV7-9,-,-,11,TRBJ2-3,TGTGCCAGCAGCCTCACAGATACGCAGTATTTT,CASSLTDTQYF
TRBV2,-,-,14,TRBJ2-2,TGTGCCAGCAGGGCGGGGGCCGACACCGGGGAGCTGTTTTTT,CASRAGADTGELFF
TRBV19,TRBD1,-,13,TRBJ1-5,TGTGCCAGTAACAGGGGTGGCAATCAGCCCCAGCATTTT,CASNRGGNQPQHF
TRBV5-1,TRBD1,-,14,TRBJ2-5,TGCGCCAGCAGCAAGGGACAGGAATGGGAGACCCAGTACTTC,CASSKGQEWETQYF
TRBV2,TRBD1,-,15,TRBJ2-2,TGTGCCAGCACCCCGGACAGGGGGCCCTCCGGGGAGCTGTTTTTT,CASTPDRGPSGELFF
TRBV6-5,TRBD1,few,14,TRBJ1-6,TGTGCCAGCAGTTGGGGACAGTCCATGACACCCCTCCACTTT,CASSWGQSMTPLHF
TRBV6-1,-,once,13,TRBJ2-1,TGTGCCAGCAGTGAATACTTCCAGGCCGGGCAGTTCTTC,CASSEYFQAGQFF